This record covers a single TCR beta chain. The data originate from a study of blood T cell repertoires in COVID-19. Whole-study context: Researchers got acute and convalescent COVID-19 samples from the United States, Italy and Spain.

Clones were sequenced by immunoSEQ multiplex PCR, and TCRdb holds only the in-frame ones, with some missing. The sample lists some 150,000 clones, approximately 80% occurring once. The CDR3 length is 18 residues. Germline V gene sequence: CDR1 SGHNT, CDR2 YENEEA. With V trimmed by 0 bases and J by 2 bases, 11 bases remained unmatched. The receptor's source is a human donor in a cohort sampled during active COVID-19. Source material: peripheral blood. The chain combines TRBV11-3 with TRBJ2-3; 7 bases fit TRBD2. CDR3 sequence reads: CASSLDLSAGVPTDTQYF. The CDR3 DNA sequence: TGTGCCAGCAGCTTAGATCTCTCCGCGGGGGTCCCCACAGATACGCAGTATTTT.